This record concerns one TCR beta chain sequence. Its antigen is unidentified. The sample is drawn from a study of CD8+ T cells in alopecia areata. The V gene's germline CDR1 is MNHNS and CDR2 SASEGT. The ends were cut back, 7 bases at V and 5 bases at J, with 20 bases in the middle. The CDR3 runs to 15 residues. It was cDNA, reverse transcribed from extracted RNA, that served as the sequencing template. The protocol was immunoSEQ multiplex PCR, while the TCRdb copy is restricted to in-frame clones and leaves out a portion. The sample includes approximately 150,000 clones, around 51% of them seen just once. Study-level findings and limits: TCR sharing was clearer in mice than between patients, perhaps partly owing to patient HLA diversity.

This specimen was CD4+ T cells sorted from blood, taken at week 0. The rearrangement joins TRBV6-1 to TRBJ2-5; D may be TRBD2 (5 bases). The receptor comes from a human donor with alopecia areata. The CDR3 sequence is CASNRLASLGETQYF. The CDR3 nucleotides read TGTGCCAGCAACCGATTAGCGAGTTTGGGGGAGACCCAGTACTTC.